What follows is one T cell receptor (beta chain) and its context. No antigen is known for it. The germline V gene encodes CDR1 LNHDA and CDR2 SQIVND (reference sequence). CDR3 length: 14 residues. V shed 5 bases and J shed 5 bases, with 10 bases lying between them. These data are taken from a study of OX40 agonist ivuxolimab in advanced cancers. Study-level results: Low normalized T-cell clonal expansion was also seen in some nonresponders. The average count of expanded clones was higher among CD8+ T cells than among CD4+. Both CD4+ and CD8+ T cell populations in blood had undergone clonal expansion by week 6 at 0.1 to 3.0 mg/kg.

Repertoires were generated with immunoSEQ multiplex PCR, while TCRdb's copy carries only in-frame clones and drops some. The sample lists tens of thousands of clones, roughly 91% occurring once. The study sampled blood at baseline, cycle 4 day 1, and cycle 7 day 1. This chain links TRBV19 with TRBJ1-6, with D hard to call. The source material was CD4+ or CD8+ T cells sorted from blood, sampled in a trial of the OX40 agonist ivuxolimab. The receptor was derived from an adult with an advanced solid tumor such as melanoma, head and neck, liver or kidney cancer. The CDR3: CASSSRINNSPLHF. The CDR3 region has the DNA TGTGCCAGTAGTTCACGCATAAATAATTCACCCCTCCACTTT.